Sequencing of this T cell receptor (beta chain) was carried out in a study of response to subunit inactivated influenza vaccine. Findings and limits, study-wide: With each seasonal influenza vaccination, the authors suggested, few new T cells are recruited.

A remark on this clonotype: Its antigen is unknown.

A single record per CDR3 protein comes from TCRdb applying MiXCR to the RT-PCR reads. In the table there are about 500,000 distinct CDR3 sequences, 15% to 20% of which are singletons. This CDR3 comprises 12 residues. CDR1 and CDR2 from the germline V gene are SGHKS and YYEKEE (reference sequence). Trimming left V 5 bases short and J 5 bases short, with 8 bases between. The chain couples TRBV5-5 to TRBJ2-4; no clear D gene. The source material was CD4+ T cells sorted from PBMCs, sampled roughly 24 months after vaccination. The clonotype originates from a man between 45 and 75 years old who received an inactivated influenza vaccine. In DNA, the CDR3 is TGTGCCAGCAGTATGGCAGAAAACATTCAGTACTTC. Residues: CASSMAENIQYF.